This record concerns one T cell receptor (beta chain) sequence. V was clipped by 6 bases and J by 14 bases; unmatched bases: 14. CDR3 length equals 13 residues. The sample comes from a study of blood T cell repertoires in COVID-19. Profiling relied on immunoSEQ multiplex PCR, and the TCRdb table lists in-frame clones only, not all of them. This sample has around 700,000 clones, with around 90% found just once. Material: peripheral blood. This sequence joins TRBV12-3 or TRBV12-4 and TRBJ1-2; TRBD1 matches 8 bases. The TCR sequence derives from a woman between 18 and 30 years old with acute or convalescent COVID-19. The CDR3 DNA follows: TGTGCCAGCAGCAGACGGACAGGGACGTTTAAAACCTTC. Amino acid sequence: CASSRRTGTFKTF.